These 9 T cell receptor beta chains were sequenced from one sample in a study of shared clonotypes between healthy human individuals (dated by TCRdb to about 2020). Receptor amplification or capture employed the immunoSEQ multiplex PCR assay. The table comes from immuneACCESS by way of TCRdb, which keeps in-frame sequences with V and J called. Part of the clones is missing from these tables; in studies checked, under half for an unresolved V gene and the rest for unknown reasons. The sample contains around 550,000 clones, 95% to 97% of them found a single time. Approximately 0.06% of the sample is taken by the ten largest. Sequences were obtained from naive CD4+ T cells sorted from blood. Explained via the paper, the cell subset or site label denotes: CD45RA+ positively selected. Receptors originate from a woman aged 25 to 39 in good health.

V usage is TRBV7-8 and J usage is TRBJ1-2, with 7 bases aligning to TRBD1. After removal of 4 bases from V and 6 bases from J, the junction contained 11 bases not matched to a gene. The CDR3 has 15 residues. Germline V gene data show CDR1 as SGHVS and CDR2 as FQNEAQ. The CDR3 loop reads CASSSRQGYFDGYTF. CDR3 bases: TGTGCCAGCAGCTCCCGACAGGGATATTTCGATGGCTACACCTTC.

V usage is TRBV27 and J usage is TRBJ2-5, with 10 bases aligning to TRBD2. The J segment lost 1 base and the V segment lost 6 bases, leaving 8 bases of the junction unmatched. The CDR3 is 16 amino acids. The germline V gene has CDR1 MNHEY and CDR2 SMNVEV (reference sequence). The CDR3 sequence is CASRGRASGSQETQYF. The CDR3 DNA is TGTGCCAGCAGGGGGAGGGCTAGCGGGAGCCAAGAGACCCAGTACTTC.

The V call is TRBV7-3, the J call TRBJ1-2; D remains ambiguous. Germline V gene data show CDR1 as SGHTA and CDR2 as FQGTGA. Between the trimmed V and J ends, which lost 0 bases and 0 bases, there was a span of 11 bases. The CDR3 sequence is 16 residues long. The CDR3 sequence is CASSLTYIPANYGYTF. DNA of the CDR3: TGTGCCAGCAGCTTAACTTACATCCCTGCTAACTATGGCTACACCTTC.

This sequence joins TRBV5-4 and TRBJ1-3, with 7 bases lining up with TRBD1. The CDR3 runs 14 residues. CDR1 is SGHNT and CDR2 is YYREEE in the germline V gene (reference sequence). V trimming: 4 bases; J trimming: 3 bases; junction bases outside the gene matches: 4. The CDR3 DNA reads TGTGCCAGCAGCGCAACAGGGGTTGGAAACACCATATATTTT. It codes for CASSATGVGNTIYF.

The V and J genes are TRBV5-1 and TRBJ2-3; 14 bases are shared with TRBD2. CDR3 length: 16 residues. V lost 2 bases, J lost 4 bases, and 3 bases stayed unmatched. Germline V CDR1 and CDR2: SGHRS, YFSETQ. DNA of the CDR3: TGCGCCAGCAGCTTACCGGGACTAGCGGGGGCAGATACGCAGTATTTT. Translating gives CASSLPGLAGADTQYF.

This chain's CDR3 is CASSLWTNPDTQYF. Written as DNA, the CDR3 is TGTGCCAGCAGTTTATGGACTAATCCCGATACGCAGTATTTT. The chain joins TRBV27 to TRBJ2-3; D is possibly TRBD2 (6 bases). There are 14 residues in the CDR3. V was clipped by 1 base and J by 6 bases, with 11 bases between them. Looked up from germline, CDR1 is MNHEY and CDR2 is SMNVEV (reference sequence).

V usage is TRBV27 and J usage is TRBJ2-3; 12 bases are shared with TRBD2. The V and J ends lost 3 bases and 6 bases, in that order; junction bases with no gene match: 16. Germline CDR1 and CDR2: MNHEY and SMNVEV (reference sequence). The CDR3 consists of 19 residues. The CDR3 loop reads CASSFRVRLAGGIFDTQYF. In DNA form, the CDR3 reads TGTGCCAGCAGTTTTCGGGTTCGCCTAGCGGGAGGGATTTTCGATACGCAGTATTTT.

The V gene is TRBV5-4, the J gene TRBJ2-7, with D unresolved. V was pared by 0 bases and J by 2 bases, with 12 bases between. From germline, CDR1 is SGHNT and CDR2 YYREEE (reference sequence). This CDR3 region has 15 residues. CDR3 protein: CASSLEPSRTYEQYF. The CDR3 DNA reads TGTGCCAGCAGCTTGGAACCTAGTAGGACCTACGAGCAGTACTTC.

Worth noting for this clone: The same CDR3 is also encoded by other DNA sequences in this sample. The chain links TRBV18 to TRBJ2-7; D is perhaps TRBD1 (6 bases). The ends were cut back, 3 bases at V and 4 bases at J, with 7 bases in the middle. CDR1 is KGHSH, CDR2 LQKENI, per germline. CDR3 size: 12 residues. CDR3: CASSPTGYEQYF. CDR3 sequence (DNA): TGTGCCAGCTCACCCACAGGGTACGAGCAGTACTTC.